What follows are 27 T cell receptor beta chains derived from one specimen sequenced in a study of post-analysis software for immune sequencing data. Sequencing libraries made from TCR beta cDNA carried unique molecular identifiers. TCRdb called the PCR reads again in MiXCR, with one record for every CDR3 protein. The sample includes roughly 200,000 distinct CDR3 sequences, roughly 28% seen only once; the top ten take around 3.7%. These TCRs' antigens remain unknown. Findings and caveats of the study: With TRBV5-6, TRBV5-1 and TRBV20-1 included, about five TRBV segments were more frequent in patients than in controls.

The sequenced sample was blood. Receptors originate from a girl aged 2-17 years with multiple sclerosis.

This chain joins TRBV2 and TRBJ2-4; D is uncertain. Between the trimmed V and J ends, which lost 6 bases and 9 bases, there was a span of 15 bases. This CDR3 spans 13 amino acids. Germline V gives CDR1 SNHLY, CDR2 FYNNEI. CDR3: CASSPRPAVIQYF. In DNA, the CDR3 is TGTGCCAGCAGCCCCCGGCCCGCTGTCATTCAGTACTTC.

The chain uses TRBV20-1 and TRBJ2-1, with 9 bases aligning to TRBD2. V trimming: 0 bases; J trimming: 4 bases; junction bases outside the gene matches: 10. This CDR3 has 17 residues. Germline assignment: CDR1 DFQATT and CDR2 SNEGSKA (reference sequence). CDR3 nucleotides: TGCAGTGCTAGAGATTCCCAGACTAGCGGTTTTTACAATGAGCAGTTCTTC. Its protein product is CSARDSQTSGFYNEQFF.

In its sample, this clonotype was seen many times. This chain uses TRBV13 with TRBJ2-7; D unclear. Germline values: CDR1 PRHDT, CDR2 FYEKMQ (reference sequence). The CDR3 spans 12 residues. V lost 5 bases, J lost 6 bases, and 11 bases lay in between. The CDR3 sequence: CASSTHNGEQYF. The DNA of the CDR3 is TGTGCCAGCAGCACCCACAACGGCGAGCAGTACTTC. Filled out from reference TRBV13 and TRBJ2-7, the complete variable domain reads AAGVIQSPRHLIKEKRETATLKCYPIPRHDTVYWYQQGPGQDPQFLISFYEKMQSDKGSIPDRFSAQQFSDYHSELNMSSLELGDSALYFCASSTHNGEQYFGPGTRLTVT.

This clonotype turned up a few times. The chain employs TRBV5-1 and TRBJ2-1, with a possible D match to TRBD2 (6 bases). CDR1 is SGHRS, CDR2 YFSETQ, per germline. This CDR3 region has 17 residues. V was shortened by 0 bases and J by 2 bases, with 15 bases between the two germline ends. The CDR3 coding sequence is TGCGCCAGCAGCTTGGTCGTCTCCGGAGGGGCCTACAATGAGCAGTTCTTC. Protein: CASSLVVSGGAYNEQFF.

About this clonotype itself: One end of the junction fails to match germline, which may point to a read error. V gene TRBV2 combines with J gene TRBJ2-5, with 15 nucleotides matching TRBD2. Germline V gene data show CDR1 as SNHLY and CDR2 as FYNNEI. The CDR3 has 14 amino acids. CDR3 amino acids: CASSGTSGGNEQYF. For the CDR3, the DNA is TGTGCCAGTAGTGGGACTAGCGGGGGGAATGAGCAGTACTTC.

This chain uses TRBV9 with TRBJ1-2; the match to TRBD1 covers 7 bases. CDR1 SGDLS and CDR2 YYNGEE come from the germline V gene. The CDR3 runs 14 residues. V lost 5 bases to trimming and J lost 2 bases; unmatched junction nucleotides: 6. CDR3 region: CASRATGQNYGYTF. The CDR3 nucleotides are TGTGCCAGCAGGGCAACGGGACAGAACTATGGCTACACCTTC.

The chain has TRBV3-1 and TRBJ2-3, with D perhaps matching TRBD2 (6 bases). The length of the CDR3 is 17 residues. CDR1 LGHDT and CDR2 YNNKEL come from the germline V gene (reference sequence). Trimming removed 2 bases from V and 4 bases from J, with 19 bases in between. The CDR3: CASSQIVGVPSADTQYF. The CDR3 coding sequence is TGTGCCAGCAGCCAAATTGTGGGCGTCCCTAGCGCAGATACGCAGTATTTT.

This clonotype was recorded many times. This sequence joins TRBV6-5 and TRBJ1-5; D not certain. Germline V CDR1 and CDR2: MNHEY, SVGAGI. The CDR3 runs to 13 residues. The V end lost 0 bases, the J end lost 7 bases, and 7 bases lay between the germline ends. Here the CDR3 reads CASSYSLLQPQHF. CDR3 bases: TGTGCCAGCAGTTACTCCCTCTTACAGCCCCAGCATTTT.

In this sample, this clonotype turned up many times. CDR3 nucleotides: TGTGCCAGCAGCCCTAGGGGCCACAGGGCAGAGACCCAGTACTTC. Its translation is CASSPRGHRAETQYF. The chain uses TRBV3-1 and TRBJ2-5; a weak D match, TRBD1 (6 bases). Germline V gene lookup returns CDR1 LGHDT and CDR2 YNNKEL (reference sequence). Trimming pared 4 bases from V and 4 bases from J, leaving 16 bases between. This CDR3 contains 15 residues.

CDR3 residues: CASSPGTARTDTQYF. The CDR3 region has the DNA TGTGCCAGCAGTCCAGGGACAGCCCGCACAGATACGCAGTATTTT. This sequence joins TRBV12-3 or TRBV12-4 and TRBJ2-3; 7 bases are shared with TRBD1. The CDR3 runs to 15 residues. The J segment lost 1 base and the V segment lost 5 bases, leaving 6 bases of the junction unmatched.

This clonotype was picked up many times. V is TRBV20-1 and J is TRBJ2-5, with D perhaps TRBD2 (5 bases). V lost 6 bases and J lost 7, with 12 bases in between. This CDR3 is 11 amino acids long. The germline V gene has CDR1 DFQATT and CDR2 SNEGSKA (reference sequence). CDR3 nucleotide sequence: TGCAGTGCCCTAGCCCCACTGACCCAGTACTTC. It yields the protein CSALAPLTQYF.

The rearrangement uses TRBV7-6 and TRBJ2-3; TRBD1 aligns across 8 bases. Trimming took 2 bases from V and 4 from J; bases not matched to a gene: 11. Germline CDR1 reads SGHVS; CDR2 reads FNYEAQ. The CDR3 runs 17 residues. CDR3 residues: CASSLLAGGTIADTQYF. The CDR3 nucleotides are TGTGCCAGCAGCTTATTAGCAGGGGGCACTATCGCAGATACGCAGTATTTT.

The chain is built from TRBV28 and TRBJ1-5, with D uncertain. V shed 6 bases and J shed 6 bases, with 12 bases lying between them. The CDR3 consists of 13 residues. Germline V CDR1 and CDR2: MDHEN, SYDVKM. CDR3 sequence (DNA): TGTGCCAGCAGCTCCACCCGTTGTCAGCCCCAGCATTTT. Protein sequence: CASSSTRCQPQHF.

This clonotype was counted at least ten times. The chain uses TRBV5-1 and TRBJ2-3; TRBD2 aligns across 11 bases. Germline-derived CDR1 and CDR2 are SGHRS and YFSETQ. This CDR3 comprises 15 residues. V shed 3 bases, J shed 4 bases, and the junction held 4 bases outside the gene matches. CDR3 region: CASSWATSGADTQYF. The CDR3 DNA follows: TGCGCCAGCAGCTGGGCGACTAGCGGGGCAGATACGCAGTATTTT.

This clonotype was observed at least ten times. The chain couples TRBV7-9 to TRBJ2-5; D perhaps matches TRBD1 (5 bases). The CDR3 loop spans 14 amino acids. V was shortened by 5 bases and J by 1 base, with 11 bases between the two germline ends. Germline lookup yields CDR1 SEHNR and CDR2 FQNEAQ (reference sequence). CDR3 in amino acids: CASSLQAAQETQYF. Written as DNA, the CDR3 is TGTGCCAGCAGCCTACAGGCGGCCCAAGAGACCCAGTACTTC.

This clonotype showed up many times. The genes are TRBV5-1 and TRBJ2-1; D not certain. The CDR3 runs to 13 residues. The germline V gene has CDR1 SGHRS and CDR2 YFSETQ. V was clipped by 0 bases and J by 6 bases, with 7 bases between them. The CDR3 sequence: CASSLDSRNEQFF. The CDR3, as DNA: TGCGCCAGCAGCTTGGACAGCCGCAATGAGCAGTTCTTC.

This clonotype occurred many times. The chain employs TRBV20-1 and TRBJ2-7, with a tentative D call TRBD2 (5 bases). Germline V gives CDR1 DFQATT, CDR2 SNEGSKA (reference sequence). This CDR3 comprises 14 residues. Trimming pared 1 base from V and 6 bases from J, leaving 16 bases between. The CDR3 loop reads CSARGGGPLSEQYF. The CDR3 DNA sequence: TGCAGTGCTAGAGGCGGAGGACCTCTTTCCGAGCAGTACTTC.

This clonotype was observed many times. This rearrangement joins TRBV10-3 to TRBJ2-7; 10 nucleotides agree with TRBD2. V shed 6 bases and J 5 bases; nucleotides not matched to a gene: 13. Germline V gives CDR1 ENHRY, CDR2 SYGVKD. This CDR3 is 16 amino acids long. CDR3 protein: CAIRGWLLAGRNEQYF. The CDR3 DNA sequence: TGTGCCATCAGGGGATGGCTACTAGCGGGACGGAACGAGCAGTACTTC.

This chain connects TRBV5-1 to TRBJ2-5; the match to TRBD2 covers 15 bases. Germline V gene sequence: CDR1 SGHRS, CDR2 YFSETQ. This CDR3 has 18 amino acids. Unmatched junction bases numbered 8, after V lost 4 bases and J lost 1 base. DNA for the CDR3: TGCGCCAGCAGCCCAGGGACTAGCGGGAGGTTCTGCCAAGAGACCCAGTACTTC. It codes for CASSPGTSGRFCQETQYF.

The V and J genes are TRBV5-1 and TRBJ2-1, with D tentatively TRBD1 (6 bases). The CDR3 sequence is 13 residues long. Trimming left V 3 bases short and J 8 bases short, with 12 bases between. Germline values: CDR1 SGHRS, CDR2 YFSETQ. The CDR3 DNA sequence: TGCGCCAGCAGCTCTACAGGGCGCGATGAGCAGTTCTTC. Its protein product is CASSSTGRDEQFF.

This chain links TRBV13 with TRBJ2-1; D is perhaps TRBD1 (7 bases). This CDR3 is built from 17 residues. V gave up 5 bases and J gave up 0 bases, with 17 bases separating them. Per the germline V gene, CDR1 is PRHDT and CDR2 is FYEKMQ (reference sequence). Here the CDR3 reads CASSRTDRRDSYNEQFF. The CDR3 nucleotides are TGTGCCAGCAGCCGAACGGACAGGCGGGACTCCTACAATGAGCAGTTCTTC.

This clonotype was picked up a small number of times. This sequence joins TRBV12-3 or TRBV12-4 and TRBJ2-1; TRBD2 matches 11 bases. After removal of 1 base from V and 10 bases from J, the junction contained 9 bases not matched to a gene. The CDR3 has 16 amino acids. The CDR3 sequence: CASSLGPGLAVEEQFF. Written as DNA, the CDR3 is TGTGCCAGCAGTTTAGGGCCGGGACTAGCGGTTGAGGAGCAGTTCTTC.

The rearrangement uses TRBV20-1 and TRBJ2-3; TRBD2 aligns across 10 bases. This CDR3 is 20 amino acids long. J gave up 2 bases and V 6 bases, and 23 bases lay outside the gene matches. Germline CDR1 DFQATT, CDR2 SNEGSKA (reference sequence). CDR3 sequence reads: CSAPLGALAGVLKPTDTQYF. As DNA, the CDR3 is TGCAGTGCACCGCTTGGGGCGCTAGCGGGAGTCCTTAAACCCACAGATACGCAGTATTTT.

This clonotype was observed a handful of times. V is TRBV2 and J is TRBJ2-5, with TRBD2 as a possible D gene (6 bases). Trimming pared 6 bases from V and 5 bases from J, leaving 7 bases between. This CDR3 is built from 11 residues. CDR1 is SNHLY, CDR2 FYNNEI, per germline. CDR3 bases: TGTGCCAGCAGGGAGGGGGAGACCCAGTACTTC. Protein sequence: CASREGETQYF.

This clonotype was seen at least ten times. The J gene is TRBJ2-6, the V gene TRBV7-2, with a possible D match to TRBD1 (5 bases). Trimming removed 5 bases from V and 4 bases from J, with 12 bases in between. The V gene's germline CDR1 is SGHTA and CDR2 FQGNSA. The CDR3 is 15 residues long. This chain's CDR3 is CASSGRVSGANVLTF. In DNA form, the CDR3 reads TGTGCCAGCAGCGGCAGGGTCTCAGGGGCCAACGTCCTGACTTTC.

Notes on this clonotype: Given a much more abundant clone one base away, this may be a read error. The chain joins TRBV5-1 to TRBJ2-1; D might be TRBD2 (6 bases). The V end was cut by 3 bases, the J end by 8 bases, with 18 bases between. The V gene's germline CDR1 is SGHRS and CDR2 YFSETQ. CDR3 length: 15 residues. CDR3: CASSSEGLRGDEQFF. The DNA for the CDR3 is TGCGCCAGCAGCTCGGAGGGGCTAAGGGGTGATGAGCAGTTCTTC. Complete variable domain (other parts from reference TRBV5-1 and TRBJ2-1): KAGVTQTPRYLIKTRGQQVTLSCSPISGHRSVSWYQQTPGQGLQFLFEYFSETQRNKGNFPGRFSGRQFSNSRSEMNVSTLELGDSALYLCASSSEGLRGDEQFFGPGTRLTVL.

Concerning this clonotype itself: Compared with germline, one end of the junction differs, possibly owing to a read error. The chain employs TRBV5-1 and TRBJ2-5, with 14 bases aligning to TRBD2. The germline CDR1 and CDR2 sequences are SGHRS and YFSETQ. This CDR3 has 17 residues. CDR3 sequence (DNA): TGCGCCAGCAGTCCATTCGGGACTAGCGGGGGACGAGAGGCCCAGTACTTC. It yields the protein CASSPFGTSGGREAQYF.